The rows below give T cell receptor beta chains drawn from one sample of a study of cytomegalovirus exposure and HLA in healthy donors. Method: immunoSEQ multiplex PCR; TCRdb's copy keeps in-frame clones and lacks some. The sample includes some 180,000 clones, about 81% of them seen just once. Sequenced: PBMCs. The receptors shown here come from a woman in her twenties or thirties in good health and CMV-seronegative. Each CDR3 is given with its conserved first and last residue. Fields, in order: J gene, V gene, clone size, D gene, CDR3 length, CDR3 DNA, CDR3 protein. A D gene is named only where the DNA matches it firmly. Clone size is given for some rows only: seen once, a few or many times, or a class if the clone is expanded.

J gene: TRBJ1-2
V gene: TRBV18
clone size: -
D gene: TRBD1
CDR3 length: 16
CDR3 DNA: TGTGCCAGCTCACCATCTTATGCAGGGGGCGCTTATGGCTACACCTTC
CDR3 protein: CASSPSYAGGAYGYTF

J gene: TRBJ1-4
V gene: TRBV11-2
clone size: -
D gene: -
CDR3 length: 15
CDR3 DNA: TGTGCCAGCAGCTCCGCCGGGATAGAGGCTGAAAAACTGTTTTTT
CDR3 protein: CASSSAGIEAEKLFF

J gene: TRBJ1-2
V gene: TRBV9
clone size: -
D gene: -
CDR3 length: 14
CDR3 DNA: TGTGCCAGCAGCGTAGGAGGCGGTGACTATGGCTACACCTTC
CDR3 protein: CASSVGGGDYGYTF

J gene: TRBJ1-2
V gene: TRBV19
clone size: -
D gene: TRBD1
CDR3 length: 15
CDR3 DNA: TGTGCCAGTAGCGATCCCGGGACAGTGGACTATGGCTACACCTTC
CDR3 protein: CASSDPGTVDYGYTF

J gene: TRBJ1-1
V gene: TRBV27
clone size: -
D gene: TRBD1
CDR3 length: 14
CDR3 DNA: TGTGCCAGCAGACTGACAGGGTTGAACACTGAAGCTTTCTTT
CDR3 protein: CASRLTGLNTEAFF

J gene: TRBJ1-1
V gene: TRBV6-1
clone size: few
D gene: TRBD1
CDR3 length: 15
CDR3 DNA: TGTGCCAGCAGTCCCCAACAGGGGGTGAACACTGAAGCTTTCTTT
CDR3 protein: CASSPQQGVNTEAFF

J gene: TRBJ1-2
V gene: TRBV5-5
clone size: -
D gene: -
CDR3 length: 15
CDR3 DNA: TGTGCCAGCAGCTTGGCCGTCGCCCCTGCGGGGGGCTACACCTTC
CDR3 protein: CASSLAVAPAGGYTF

J gene: TRBJ2-7
V gene: TRBV27
clone size: -
D gene: TRBD1
CDR3 length: 14
CDR3 DNA: TGTGCCAGCACCCGACAGGGGGATACCTACGAGCAGTACTTC
CDR3 protein: CASTRQGDTYEQYF

J gene: TRBJ1-2
V gene: TRBV19
clone size: once
D gene: TRBD1
CDR3 length: 18
CDR3 DNA: TGTGCCAGTAGTAGAGAGGCTACAGGGGGCGGAATCTACTATGGCTACACCTTC
CDR3 protein: CASSREATGGGIYYGYTF

J gene: TRBJ2-7
V gene: TRBV4-1
clone size: -
D gene: TRBD2
CDR3 length: 15
CDR3 DNA: TGCGCCAGCAGCCCTGGGACTAGCGGACCCTACGAGCAGTACTTC
CDR3 protein: CASSPGTSGPYEQYF

J gene: TRBJ1-4
V gene: TRBV30
clone size: -
D gene: -
CDR3 length: 15
CDR3 DNA: TGTGCCTGGAGTGTACTAGGTGCCTGGGATGAAAAACTGTTTTTT
CDR3 protein: CAWSVLGAWDEKLFF

J gene: TRBJ2-7
V gene: TRBV6-5
clone size: -
D gene: TRBD1
CDR3 length: 13
CDR3 DNA: TGTGCCAGCGACAGGGGGAGCTCCTACGAGCAGTACTTC
CDR3 protein: CASDRGSSYEQYF

J gene: TRBJ1-5
V gene: TRBV5-1
clone size: few
D gene: TRBD1
CDR3 length: 14
CDR3 DNA: TGCGCCAGCAGTTACCGGGACAGTAATCAGCCCCAGCATTTT
CDR3 protein: CASSYRDSNQPQHF

J gene: TRBJ1-2
V gene: TRBV5-5
clone size: -
D gene: TRBD1
CDR3 length: 15
CDR3 DNA: TGTGCCAGCAGCTTGGGGAGGGGACAGGGGAGAGGCTACACCTTC
CDR3 protein: CASSLGRGQGRGYTF

J gene: TRBJ1-1
V gene: TRBV5-1
clone size: -
D gene: -
CDR3 length: 13
CDR3 DNA: TGCGCCAGCAGCTTGATCCGGGAGACTGAAGCTTTCTTT
CDR3 protein: CASSLIRETEAFF

J gene: TRBJ2-3
V gene: TRBV30
clone size: -
D gene: -
CDR3 length: 16
CDR3 DNA: TGTGCCTGGACGGGGTTGGGTAGCGGACACACAGATACGCAGTATTTT
CDR3 protein: CAWTGLGSGHTDTQYF

J gene: TRBJ1-1
V gene: TRBV5-1
clone size: -
D gene: -
CDR3 length: 14
CDR3 DNA: TGCGCCAGCAGCTTGGATCCGGGGAACACTGAAGCTTTCTTT
CDR3 protein: CASSLDPGNTEAFF

J gene: TRBJ1-1
V gene: TRBV5-1
clone size: -
D gene: TRBD1
CDR3 length: 16
CDR3 DNA: TGCGCCAGCAGCCCCCGGATGACAGGGGACAACACTGAAGCTTTCTTT
CDR3 protein: CASSPRMTGDNTEAFF

J gene: TRBJ1-2
V gene: TRBV29-1
clone size: -
D gene: TRBD1
CDR3 length: 13
CDR3 DNA: TGCAGCGCCGACAGGGTCAAAAACTATGGCTACACCTTC
CDR3 protein: CSADRVKNYGYTF

J gene: TRBJ1-2
V gene: TRBV19
clone size: -
D gene: TRBD1
CDR3 length: 15
CDR3 DNA: TGTGCCAGTAGTCTCCAGACAGGGCCCAACTATGGCTACACCTTC
CDR3 protein: CASSLQTGPNYGYTF

J gene: TRBJ1-2
V gene: TRBV5-1
clone size: -
D gene: TRBD1
CDR3 length: 19
CDR3 DNA: TGCGCCAGCAGAGCCCCCGTTGGGACAGGGGTTGAGGGCGGCTATGGCTACACCTTC
CDR3 protein: CASRAPVGTGVEGGYGYTF

J gene: TRBJ1-1
V gene: TRBV18
clone size: few
D gene: TRBD1
CDR3 length: 15
CDR3 DNA: TGTGCCAGCTCACCGGACAGGGGACGTAACACTGAAGCTTTCTTT
CDR3 protein: CASSPDRGRNTEAFF

J gene: TRBJ2-7
V gene: TRBV30
clone size: -
D gene: -
CDR3 length: 12
CDR3 DNA: TGTGCCTGGAGTGCTCTATCCTACGAGCAGTACTTC
CDR3 protein: CAWSALSYEQYF

J gene: TRBJ1-4
V gene: TRBV5-6
clone size: -
D gene: -
CDR3 length: 14
CDR3 DNA: TGTGCCAGCGTTTCGACGGGGACTAATGAAAAACTGTTTTTT
CDR3 protein: CASVSTGTNEKLFF

J gene: TRBJ2-7
V gene: TRBV5-4
clone size: -
D gene: -
CDR3 length: 12
CDR3 DNA: TGTGCCAGCTCCGGGTTGGGTAACGAGCAGTACTTC
CDR3 protein: CASSGLGNEQYF

J gene: TRBJ2-5
V gene: TRBV5-1
clone size: -
D gene: TRBD2
CDR3 length: 15
CDR3 DNA: TGCGCCAGCAGCTCCACGACTAGCGGGGGAGAGACCCAGTACTTC
CDR3 protein: CASSSTTSGGETQYF

J gene: TRBJ1-5
V gene: TRBV10-3
clone size: -
D gene: -
CDR3 length: 13
CDR3 DNA: TGTGCCATCAGTGAGGCACAGAATCAGCCCCAGCATTTT
CDR3 protein: CAISEAQNQPQHF

J gene: TRBJ2-2
V gene: TRBV11-3
clone size: -
D gene: -
CDR3 length: 14
CDR3 DNA: TGTGCCAGCAGCCAAAGACAGGGAGGCGGGGAGCTGTTTTTT
CDR3 protein: CASSQRQGGGELFF

J gene: TRBJ2-1
V gene: TRBV6-1
clone size: few
D gene: -
CDR3 length: 10
CDR3 DNA: TGTGCCAGCGAGGATTATGAGCAGTTCTTC
CDR3 protein: CASEDYEQFF

J gene: TRBJ1-1
V gene: TRBV25-1
clone size: -
D gene: -
CDR3 length: 15
CDR3 DNA: TGTGCCAGCAGTCTGGACAGTAACACTATCTCTGAAGCTTTCTTT
CDR3 protein: CASSLDSNTISEAFF

J gene: TRBJ1-2
V gene: TRBV29-1
clone size: few
D gene: -
CDR3 length: 11
CDR3 DNA: TGCAGCGTTGTGTCAGGGTTCAGCTACACCTTC
CDR3 protein: CSVVSGFSYTF

J gene: TRBJ1-4
V gene: TRBV2
clone size: -
D gene: -
CDR3 length: 15
CDR3 DNA: TGTGCCAGCAGTTCCTCCATACGGGCTAATGAAAAACTGTTTTTT
CDR3 protein: CASSSSIRANEKLFF

J gene: TRBJ2-1
V gene: TRBV13
clone size: once
D gene: TRBD2
CDR3 length: 17
CDR3 DNA: TGTGCCAGCAGCTTAGGATTTACGGGGGGTGCCTACAATGAGCAGTTCTTC
CDR3 protein: CASSLGFTGGAYNEQFF

J gene: TRBJ2-2
V gene: TRBV10-1
clone size: -
D gene: -
CDR3 length: 15
CDR3 DNA: TGCGCCAGCAGTGTGGCGCAGGCGAACACCGGGGAGCTGTTTTTT
CDR3 protein: CASSVAQANTGELFF

J gene: TRBJ1-4
V gene: TRBV6-5
clone size: few
D gene: TRBD1
CDR3 length: 13
CDR3 DNA: TGTGCCAGCCGTAGGCAGGGGGCGGAAAAACTGTTTTTT
CDR3 protein: CASRRQGAEKLFF